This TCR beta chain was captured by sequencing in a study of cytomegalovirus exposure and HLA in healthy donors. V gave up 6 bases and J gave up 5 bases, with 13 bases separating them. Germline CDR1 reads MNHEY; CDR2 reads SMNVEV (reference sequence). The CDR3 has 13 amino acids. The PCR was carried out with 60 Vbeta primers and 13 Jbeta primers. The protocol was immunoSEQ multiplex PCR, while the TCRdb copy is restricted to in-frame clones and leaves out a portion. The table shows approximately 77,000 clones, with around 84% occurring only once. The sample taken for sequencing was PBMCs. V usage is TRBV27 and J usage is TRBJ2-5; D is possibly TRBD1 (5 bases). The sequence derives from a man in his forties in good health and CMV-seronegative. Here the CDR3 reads CASRVLGVETQYF. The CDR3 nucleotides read TGTGCCAGCAGGGTGCTAGGGGTTGAGACCCAGTACTTC.